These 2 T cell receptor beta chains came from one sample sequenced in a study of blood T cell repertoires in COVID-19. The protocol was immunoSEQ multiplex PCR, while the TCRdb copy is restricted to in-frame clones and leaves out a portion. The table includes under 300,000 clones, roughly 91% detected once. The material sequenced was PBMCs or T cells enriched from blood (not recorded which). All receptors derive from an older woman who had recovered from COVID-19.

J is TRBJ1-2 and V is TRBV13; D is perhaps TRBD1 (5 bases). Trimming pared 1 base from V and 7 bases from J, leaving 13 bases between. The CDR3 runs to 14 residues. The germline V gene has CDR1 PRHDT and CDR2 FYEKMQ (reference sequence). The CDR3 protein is CASSLATAGLGYTF. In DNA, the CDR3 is TGTGCCAGCAGCTTAGCTACAGCAGGGCTTGGCTACACCTTC.

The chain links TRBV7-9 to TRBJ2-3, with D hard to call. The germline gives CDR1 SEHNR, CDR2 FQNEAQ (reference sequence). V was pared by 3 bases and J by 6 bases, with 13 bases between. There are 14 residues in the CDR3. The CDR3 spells CASSFYPGADTQYF. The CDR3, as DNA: TGTGCCAGCAGCTTCTACCCGGGTGCGGATACGCAGTATTTT.